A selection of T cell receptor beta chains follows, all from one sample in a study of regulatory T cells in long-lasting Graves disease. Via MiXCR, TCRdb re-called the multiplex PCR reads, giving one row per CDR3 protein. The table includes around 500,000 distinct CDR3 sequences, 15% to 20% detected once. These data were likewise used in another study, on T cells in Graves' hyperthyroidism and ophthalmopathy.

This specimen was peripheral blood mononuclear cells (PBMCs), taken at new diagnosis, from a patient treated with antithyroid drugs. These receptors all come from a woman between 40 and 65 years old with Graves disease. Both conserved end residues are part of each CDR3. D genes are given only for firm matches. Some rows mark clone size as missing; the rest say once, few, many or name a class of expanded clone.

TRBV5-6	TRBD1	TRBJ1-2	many	CASSQPGQNGYTF	TGTGCCAGCAGCCAACCGGGACAGAATGGCTACACCTTC
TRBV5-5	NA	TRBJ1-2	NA	CASSLWAGESGYTF	TGTGCCAGCAGCTTGTGGGCAGGGGAGAGTGGCTACACCTTC
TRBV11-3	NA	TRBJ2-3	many	CASTPDRKNTDTQYF	TGTGCCTCAACGCCGGACAGAAAGAACACAGATACGCAGTATTTT
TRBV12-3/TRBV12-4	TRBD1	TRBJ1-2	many	CASSPTGGLNYGYTF	TGTGCCAGCAGCCCGACAGGGGGCCTCAACTATGGCTACACCTTC
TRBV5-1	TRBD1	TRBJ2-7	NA	CASSSRWDSSEQYF	TGCGCCAGCAGCTCGAGATGGGACAGCTCCGAGCAGTACTTC
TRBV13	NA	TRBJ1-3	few	CASSPGTYENSDEGNTIYF	TGTGCCAGCAGCCCCGGGACCTACGAGAATTCCGACGAGGGAAACACCATATATTTT
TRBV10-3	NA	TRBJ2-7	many	CAFGVSLGAEGYEQYF	TGTGCCTTCGGTGTATCGTTGGGGGCCGAGGGCTACGAGCAGTACTTC
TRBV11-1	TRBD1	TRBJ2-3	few	CASSVGQGEGTQYF	TGTGCCAGCAGCGTTGGACAGGGGGAGGGTACGCAGTATTTT
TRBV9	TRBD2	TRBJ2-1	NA	CASSVDAGGNEQFF	TGTGCCAGCAGCGTAGATGCGGGGGGGAATGAGCAGTTCTTC
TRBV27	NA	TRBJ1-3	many	CASSSASSGNTIYF	TGTGCCAGCAGTTCTGCGAGCTCTGGAAACACCATATATTTT
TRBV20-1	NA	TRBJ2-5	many	CSASDAAGRWETQYF	TGCAGTGCTAGTGATGCGGCAGGAAGATGGGAGACCCAGTACTTC
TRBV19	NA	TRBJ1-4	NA	CASRLGQNNEKLFF	TGTGCCAGTAGACTCGGACAGAATAATGAAAAACTGTTTTTT
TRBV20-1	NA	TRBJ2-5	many	CSARTRMQETQYF	TGCAGTGCTAGGACAAGAATGCAAGAGACCCAGTACTTC
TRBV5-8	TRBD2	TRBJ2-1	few	CASSLAGGSDKQFF	TGTGCCAGCAGCTTGGCCGGGGGGTCCGATAAGCAGTTCTTC
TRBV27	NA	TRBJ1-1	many	CASSLGTRMNTEAFF	TGTGCCAGCAGTTTAGGGACGAGAATGAACACTGAAGCTTTCTTT
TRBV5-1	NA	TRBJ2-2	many	CASRVIGGELFF	TGCGCCAGCAGGGTCATTGGCGGGGAGCTGTTTTTT
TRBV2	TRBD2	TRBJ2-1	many	CASSSSGGHYNEQFF	TGTGCCAGCAGTTCTAGCGGGGGCCACTACAATGAGCAGTTCTTC
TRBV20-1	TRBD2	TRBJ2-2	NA	CSAHPGGAGTGELFF	TGCAGTGCTCATCCCGGGGGGGCGGGCACCGGGGAGCTGTTTTTT
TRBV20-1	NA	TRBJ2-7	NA	CSAGRDAFYEQYF	TGCAGTGCTGGACGGGACGCTTTTTACGAGCAGTACTTC
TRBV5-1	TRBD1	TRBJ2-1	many	CASSFGRGQGGNEQFF	TGCGCCAGCAGCTTTGGGCGGGGACAGGGGGGAAATGAGCAGTTCTTC
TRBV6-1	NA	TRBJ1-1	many	CASSTDRNTEAFF	TGTGCCAGCAGTACGGACAGGAACACTGAAGCTTTCTTT
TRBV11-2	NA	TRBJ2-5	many	CASSSAQETQYF	TGTGCCAGCAGCTCGGCCCAAGAGACCCAGTACTTC
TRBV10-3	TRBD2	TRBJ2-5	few	CAISQTGLAGGQETQYF	TGTGCCATCAGCCAAACGGGACTAGCGGGGGGCCAAGAGACCCAGTACTTC
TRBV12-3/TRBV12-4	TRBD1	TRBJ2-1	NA	CASTSDRGSYNEQFF	TGTGCCAGCACCTCCGACAGGGGCTCTTACAATGAGCAGTTCTTC
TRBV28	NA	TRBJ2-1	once	CASSPSGTPWGNEQFF	TGTGCCAGCAGTCCCTCCGGGACTCCTTGGGGCAATGAGCAGTTCTTC
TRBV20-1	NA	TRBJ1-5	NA	CSASRGDGNQPQHF	TGCAGTGCTAGCCGAGGGGATGGCAATCAGCCCCAGCATTTT
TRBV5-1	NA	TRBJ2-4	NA	CASSVGVAKNIQYF	TGCGCCAGCAGCGTGGGGGTAGCCAAAAACATTCAGTACTTC
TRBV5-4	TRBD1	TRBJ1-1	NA	CASSIDRVSPEAFF	TGTGCCAGCAGCATAGACAGGGTGAGCCCTGAAGCTTTCTTT
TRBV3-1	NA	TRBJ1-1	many	CASSQIQVADTEAFF	TGTGCCAGCAGCCAGATACAGGTCGCCGACACTGAAGCTTTCTTT
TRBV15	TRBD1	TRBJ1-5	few	CATTTGTGARNQPQHF	TGTGCCACCACTACCGGGACAGGGGCACGCAATCAGCCCCAGCATTTT
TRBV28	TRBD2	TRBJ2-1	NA	CASSRGLAGGSSYNEQFF	TGTGCCAGCAGTCGGGGACTAGCGGGGGGGAGCTCCTACAATGAGCAGTTCTTC
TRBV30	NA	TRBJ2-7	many	CAWSGFSYEQYF	TGTGCCTGGAGTGGGTTCTCCTACGAGCAGTACTTC
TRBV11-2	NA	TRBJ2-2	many	CASSLVELGRWNTGELFF	TGTGCCAGCAGCTTAGTGGAGCTGGGGAGGTGGAACACCGGGGAGCTGTTTTTT
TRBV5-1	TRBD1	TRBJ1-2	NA	CASRMVPGGSYGYTF	TGCGCCAGCAGAATGGTTCCAGGGGGTAGCTATGGCTACACCTTC
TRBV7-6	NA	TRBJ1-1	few	CASSLAAVGDTEAFF	TGTGCCAGCAGCTTAGCGGCGGTGGGTGACACTGAAGCTTTCTTT
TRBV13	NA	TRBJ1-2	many	CASSDHYRAGETGYTF	TGTGCCAGCAGTGATCACTATAGGGCAGGGGAAACCGGCTACACCTTC
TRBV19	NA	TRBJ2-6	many	CASIPGHHLSSGANVLTF	TGTGCCAGTATTCCGGGACACCATTTGAGCTCTGGGGCCAACGTCCTGACTTTC